This entry concerns a single T cell receptor beta chain. Its antigen remains unidentified. This sample is drawn from a study of cytomegalovirus exposure and HLA in healthy donors (dated by TCRdb to about 2017). Regarding the study in general: According to an earlier analysis of 587 of the donors, about 179 million T cells yielded some 110 million unique TCR beta sequences and 276 Gb of sequence data. An early release covering around 630 HLA-typed donors comprised approximately 290 gigabases of sequencing data and around 80 million unique TCR sequences. Besides the first cohort of 550 to 750 subjects, a separate validation cohort made up of over a hundred different subjects was used. The study was designed to test whether signatures of past pathogen exposure could be identified by cataloging public T cell receptors. In a later analysis, previously published TCR beta repertoires from 550 to 700 donors were re-analyzed and high-resolution HLA genotyping was added so that TCR occurrence patterns could be studied. To predict cytomegalovirus infection status, the study brought together high-throughput TCR immunosequencing, statistical association of individual TCRs with disease status, and machine learning. To decide whether each TCR beta V gene segment behaved as functional or pseudogenic, an earlier analysis of some 580 of the donors relied on high-throughput TCR beta sequencing. Donor age, sex, ethnicity and CMV serostatus were compiled together with the repertoire data. Typing coverage differed by locus: A, B, C, DRB1 and DQB1 were typed in roughly 620-640 donors, DQA1 in 522, DPA1 in some 600, and DPB1 in just under 490. Among the roughly 370 genotyped donors, about 83% belonged to the genetic ancestry cluster associated with self-reported Caucasian donors. HLA typing covered class I and class II loci at four-digit resolution. In a later genetic analysis, genome-wide SNP genotypes for about 65% of the 666 donors were used, and that subset was treated as a discovery cohort. Because of strong linkage in the cohort, roughly five DR-DQ haplotypes were treated as single units for association and clustering. Every discovery cohort repertoire had been produced on one sequencing platform. Across roughly 420 genotyped donors of the cohort, an average of approximately 240,000 unique TCR beta nucleotide sequences per donor were sequenced, and roughly 17% of those sequences were non-productive. Using immunosequencing, the study profiled T cell repertoires from 666 subjects and related those repertoires to cytomegalovirus serostatus. Rather than using new phenotypic data, the later analysis identified candidate immune exposures from TCR beta sequences and from how often those sequences occurred across donors.

The cohort comprised some 680 healthy bone marrow donors. Cohort members were all nominally healthy when sampled, although unrecorded immune exposures were likely present. CMV serostatus was positive for around 310 and negative for about 55% of the roughly 670 cohort members, and was not recorded for this donor. Each donor provided a peripheral blood sample, and peripheral blood mononuclear cells were used for TCR beta sequencing. Genomic DNA was extracted from the blood cell samples with the Qiagen DNeasy Blood Extraction Kit. V lost 3 bases and J lost 1 base, and the count of bases not matched to a germline gene is 6. CDR1 SGDLS and CDR2 YYNGEE are derived from the germline V gene. The CDR3 starts with the cysteine, ends with the phenylalanine, and has 15 residues. Of all the DNA, just the CDR3 is kept, 45 bases in frame from base 1. Libraries were made using the immunoSEQ multiplex PCR assay. For the multiplex PCR, a mixture combining 60 forward primers for TCR Vbeta segments and 13 reverse primers for TCR Jbeta segments was used. The CDR3 region of rearranged TCR beta genes was amplified from genomic DNA with a multiplex PCR assay. Amplified TCR beta libraries were sequenced as 87-base-pair reads on the Illumina HiSeq System. In the original analysis: In a later analysis, 77 million or so unique TCR beta chains were counted across the roughly 610 repertoires, and roughly 9.9 million of these chains were shared by at least two donors. Raw reads were error-corrected and collapsed into unique sequences by a nearest-neighbor algorithm in which closely related sequences were merged to remove PCR and sequencing errors. Alignment of CDR3 sequences to IMGT reference sequences was used to assign V, D and J gene segments. For a sequence to be retained, at least a six-nucleotide match to both a V gene segment and a J gene segment was required. A rearrangement was called productive if the CDR3 had no stop codons and remained in frame with V and J, and every other rearrangement was called non-productive. Following IMGT convention, CDR3 was defined as the stretch from the second conserved V-encoded cysteine to the conserved J-encoded phenylalanine. The earlier analysis of some 550 of the donors excluded any sequence lacking an unambiguous match to a single V gene segment. In an earlier analysis of 500 to 750 of the donors, V segments were called functional above 56.7% productive rearrangements and were called segregating when the between-donor standard deviation exceeded 5%. A statistical classification framework was developed to diagnose cytomegalovirus status using the catalog of TCR beta chain sequences. V and J gene assignment, in a later analysis, came from comparing TCR nucleotide sequences with IMGT/GENE-DB human TR gene sequences. A later analysis assigned CDR3 sequences and most-parsimonious VDJ recombination scenarios with the TCRdist pipeline. In a later analysis, each TCR beta chain was defined by its CDR3 amino acid sequence together with its V-gene family, and reads lacking a unique V-gene family were excluded. In a later analysis, 550 to 650 highly shared, low-generation-probability nucleotide sequences were removed to address suspected cross-contamination and a sequencing artifact. In a later analysis, a clonal expansion index for each public chain was calculated from normalized within-repertoire ranks of inferred template counts. In a later analysis, generation probabilities were computed using a VDJ recombination model fitted to out-of-frame rearrangements, and the results were checked against IGoR. In a later analysis, TCR-TCR, TCR-HLA and TCR-CMV co-occurrence was scored with hypergeometric tests, and a repertoire-size bias correction was applied to TCR pairs. To estimate false discovery rates, a later analysis permuted the HLA or CMV assignments 20 times. In a later analysis, co-occurring TCRs were grouped using DBSCAN, and TCRdist sequence similarity was added for clustering within HLA-allele-positive subsets. Co-occurrence clustering excluded repertoires with fewer than 30,000 or more than 120,000 public chains, plus five with anomalous nucleotide sharing. Held by TCRdb, this immuneACCESS table contains in-frame sequences only and omits some clones. Under half of the omission traces to an unresolved V gene where checked; the cause of the rest is unknown. D and trimming come from the DNA, and the V and J calls and clone size come from that table. The table for this sample shows approximately 38,000 clones. Roughly 6.4% of the sample comes from the top ten.

What the work shows at the level of the full study, not this receptor alone: Three of the identified cytomegalovirus-associated TCR beta chains were confirmed in vitro to be specific for cytomegalovirus antigens. Most TCR sequences were seen in very few donors, while some public TCRs were found in many individuals. A later analysis associated about 16,000 TCR beta sequences with specific HLA alleles at a false discovery rate of 0.05. A further reported finding was that TCR beta sequences accurately predicted the HLA-A and HLA-B alleles for most subjects in the first cohort. The classifier was reported to diagnose cytomegalovirus status with high specificity and sensitivity in both the original cohort and the validation cohort. In the study, roughly 160 TCR beta chains were listed as associated with cytomegalovirus. In a later analysis, HLA-associated TCR beta chains were found to be more clonally expanded and to have lower generation probabilities than equally common non-associated chains. Assigning TCR associations to individual alleles was difficult when HLA alleles, especially DR and DQ, strongly co-occurred. Linkage disequilibrium might explain the correlated functional status among segregating V segments, but an unknown experimental factor could not be ruled out. In a later analysis, TCR association rates were found to vary across HLA loci, with the most associated TCRs seen for DRB1 alleles and the fewest for HLA-C alleles. Broadly in line with IMGT annotations, most TCR beta V segments showed up in productive rearrangements about 90% or about 30% of the time in an earlier analysis of some 590 of the donors. Some IMGT-functional V segments, including TRBV6-2 and TRBV6-3, could not be told apart with the 87-base-pair reads, so those segments were excluded. According to a later analysis, parvovirus B19, influenza, CMV and Epstein-Barr virus appeared linked to several top co-occurrence clusters. It was suggested by the authors that the approach could potentially be generalized to other disease states and immunological phenotypes. In a later analysis, most CMV-associated TCR beta chains were found to appear HLA-restricted, with HLA associations seemingly driven largely by CMV exposure. HLA typing was unavailable for some donors at each locus, so association tests used only the typed subset. In a later genetic analysis, a missense DCLRE1C variant was associated with V-gene and J-gene trimming of TCR beta chains, and the association was replicated in an independent cohort. This cohort had only TCR beta chains sequenced, and the lack of alpha or paired-chain data limited which features could be detected. A group of highly shared sequence variants was considered likely to be a technical artifact of the sequencing pipeline. According to a later genetic analysis, donors in an Asian-associated ancestry cluster had fewer N-insertions in productive TCRs than the approximately 700-donor mean. The only immune exposure information available for the cohort was CMV serostatus. Sequencing depth was assumed to be roughly uniform across donors in the presence/absence analyses, though that assumption may not hold. The earlier analysis of 587 of the donors excluded 15 to 20 rarely observed V segments, including chromosome 9 orphons, because counts were too low.

Sequencing was performed on PBMCs. The TCR originated in a human donor in good health. The chain joins TRBV9 to TRBJ1-2; 7 bases in the middle match TRBD1. In nucleotide form, the sequence is TGTGCCAGCAGCGCCCGACAGGGAGTTAACTATGGCTACACCTTC. It encodes CASSARQGVNYGYTF.